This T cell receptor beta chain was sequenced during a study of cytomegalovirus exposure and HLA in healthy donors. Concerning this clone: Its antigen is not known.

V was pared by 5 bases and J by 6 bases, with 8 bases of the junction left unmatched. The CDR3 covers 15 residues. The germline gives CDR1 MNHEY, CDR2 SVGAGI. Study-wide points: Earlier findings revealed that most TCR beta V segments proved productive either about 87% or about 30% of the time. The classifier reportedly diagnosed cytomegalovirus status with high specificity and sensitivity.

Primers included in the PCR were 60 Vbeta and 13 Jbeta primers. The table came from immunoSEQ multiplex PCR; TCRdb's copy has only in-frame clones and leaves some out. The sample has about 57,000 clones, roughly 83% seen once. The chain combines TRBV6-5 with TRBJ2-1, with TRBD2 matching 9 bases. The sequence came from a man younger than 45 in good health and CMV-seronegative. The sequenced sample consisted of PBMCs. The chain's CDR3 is CASSPPGLAPNEQFF. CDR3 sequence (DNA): TGTGCCAGCAGTCCCCCAGGACTAGCGCCCAATGAGCAGTTCTTC.